The entry that follows covers one T cell receptor (beta chain) sequence. The data originate from a study of blood T cells in healthy people across ages. The authors ran a second PCR of about 6 to 11 cycles using a sample-barcoded 5' primer and a J-beta primer mix. MiXCR, applied by TCRdb to the 5' RACE reads, yields one record per CDR3 protein. This sample carries 800,000 to 1,300,000 distinct CDR3 sequences, around 27% of them seen once, and the ten largest clones take about 0.72%. The CDR3 has 15 amino acids. Germline V gene lookup returns CDR1 LNHDA and CDR2 SQIVND (reference sequence). V was cut by 6 bases and J by 5 bases, with 19 bases left in between. The sample was also linked to a second study, of T cells of mothers and their children. This second report adds: Material was donated by three healthy Caucasian mothers and their six children.

Sequencing input: blood. This rearrangement joins TRBV19 to TRBJ1-2, with a weak D call TRBD1 (6 bases). The receptor's source is a girl aged 2-10 years in good health. The CDR3 sequence is CASSPDTGSRYGYTF. DNA of the CDR3: TGTGCCAGTAGCCCGGACACAGGGTCGAGGTATGGCTACACCTTC.